This T cell receptor beta chain was captured in a study of tumor and adjacent non-tumor tissue in lung cancer. About the research overall: Patients comprised over 9 adenocarcinoma, a couple of squamous cell carcinoma and 1 small cell lung cancer. Findings and caveats of the study: Significantly higher TCR diversity was found in tumor than normal lung. In normal lung, the top 100 clones were significantly more dominant than in tumor. Tumor TCR diversity, when higher, was linked to shorter survival.

The CDR3 consists of 15 residues. CDR1 and CDR2 from the germline V gene are SGHAT and FQNNGV. Three rounds of nested PCR, following a modified ARM-PCR protocol, produced the TCRbeta library. Using its own MiXCR run on the multiplex PCR reads, TCRdb lists one record per CDR3 protein. The sample includes approximately 90,000 distinct CDR3 sequences, 65% to 80% of them seen just once. RNA was extracted from bulk tissue without any cell sorting. The normal lung tissue was taken more than 3 cm from the tumor edge. This clonotype is a singleton in its sample. The antigen remains undetermined. One junction end disagrees with the germline gene, perhaps due to a read error.

The sequenced material came from distant non-tumor lung tissue. The genes are TRBV11-2 and TRBJ1-1, with D perhaps TRBD1 (6 bases). This receptor was taken from a woman between 45 and 65 years old with non-small cell lung cancer. CDR3 DNA sequence: TGTGCCAGCACCTTAGAGCTGGGGGCGAACACTGAGGCTTTCTTT. Its protein product is CASTLELGANTEAFF.